The 29 T cell receptor beta chains listed next were all sequenced from one sample in a study of T cells in Graves' hyperthyroidism and ophthalmopathy. Amplification targeted TCR beta CDR3 regions from RNA transcripts. First-round RT-PCR targeting the TCR CDR3 was performed with the HTBI primer set. TCRdb re-derived calls from the multiplex PCR reads in MiXCR, one entry per CDR3 protein. The repertoire holds more than 300,000 distinct CDR3 sequences, with roughly 20% as singletons. Sample: blood. These receptors all stem from a man between 18 and 35 years old with Graves' ophthalmopathy.

This clonotype was seen a few times. The chain joins TRBV14 to TRBJ2-3, with unresolved D. The germline gives CDR1 SGHDN, CDR2 FVKESK. Deletions cut 2 bases from V and 2 bases from J, with 5 bases between. The CDR3 sequence is 13 residues long. CDR3 loop: CASSQYYTDTQYF. CDR3 in DNA: TGTGCCAGCAGCCAATATTACACAGATACGCAGTATTTT.

This clonotype has just a few counts. The chain combines TRBV18 with TRBJ2-3; unclear D gene. In germline, CDR1 is KGHSH, CDR2 LQKENI. The V and J ends lost 4 bases and 0 bases respectively, with 11 bases between them. This CDR3 comprises 15 residues. The DNA of the CDR3 is TGTGCCAGCTCACAGTTCAGATTTAGCACAGATACGCAGTATTTT. Amino acid sequence: CASSQFRFSTDTQYF.

Many counts were recorded for this clonotype. The gene calls are TRBV6-2 or TRBV6-3 and TRBJ1-5; 10 nucleotides line up with TRBD1. This CDR3 spans 17 amino acids. Losses at the gene ends were 2 bases for V and 5 bases for J; bases not matched to a gene: 9. CDR1 MNHEY and CDR2 SVGEGT come from the germline V gene. The CDR3 bases are TGTGCCAGCAGTTACGAACGGGACAGGGGAAGACATCAGCCCCAGCATTTT. Translation gives CASSYERDRGRHQPQHF.

This clonotype was seen a few times. The rearrangement links TRBV5-8 to TRBJ1-5; the D is unclear. Germline CDR1 reads SGHTS; CDR2 reads YDEGEE. The CDR3 extends over 16 amino acids. Trimming removed 1 base at V and 2 bases at J, with 13 bases between. The CDR3 loop is CASSLRGVHGNQPQHF. CDR3 nucleotide sequence: TGTGCCAGCAGCTTGCGGGGAGTCCATGGCAATCAGCCCCAGCATTTT.

This chain joins TRBV19 and TRBJ1-1; D is uncertain. The CDR3 is 13 amino acids. Looked up from germline, CDR1 is LNHDA and CDR2 is SQIVND (reference sequence). The V end lost 5 bases, the J end lost 3 bases, and 10 bases lay between the germline ends. CDR3 sequence reads: CASSDTYDTEAFF. Here the CDR3 DNA reads TGTGCCAGTAGTGACACGTACGACACTGAAGCTTTCTTT.

The count of this clonotype is one. A much more abundant neighbour one base away suggests this may be a read error. The V gene is TRBV7-9, the J gene TRBJ2-3; TRBD2 matches 12 bases. CDR3 length: 16 residues. Germline V gene lookup returns CDR1 SEHNR and CDR2 FQNEAQ (reference sequence). Trimming took 10 bases from V and 2 from J; bases not matched to a gene: 10. CDR3 in DNA: TGTGCCACCAGTTCTAGCGGGGGGGCTGTCACAGATACGCAGTATTTT. Translating gives CATSSSGGAVTDTQYF.

Ten or more counts support this clonotype. V and J are TRBV5-1 and TRBJ2-5; the match to TRBD2 covers 15 bases. J gave up 4 bases and V 4 bases, and 11 bases lay outside the gene matches. Germline V gives CDR1 SGHRS, CDR2 YFSETQ. This CDR3 is 18 amino acids long. The CDR3 protein is CASSPGTSGGKGRETQYF. The CDR3 bases are TGCGCCAGCAGCCCCGGGACTAGCGGGGGGAAGGGGAGAGAGACCCAGTACTTC.

The gene calls are TRBV27 and TRBJ1-6; 8 bases agree with TRBD1. This CDR3 is built from 13 residues. Germline values: CDR1 MNHEY, CDR2 SMNVEV (reference sequence). J gave up 11 bases and V 3 bases, and 3 bases lay outside the gene matches. The CDR3 reads CASSLDRATPLHF. The CDR3 DNA reads as TGTGCCAGCAGTTTGGACAGGGCAACACCCCTCCACTTT.

This clonotype appeared a few times. Written as DNA, the CDR3 is TGTGCCAGCAGTTTATTTGGACAATTGGAGACCCAGTACTTC. Translation: CASSLFGQLETQYF. The chain carries TRBV27 and TRBJ2-5; TRBD1 might be the D (5 bases). The CDR3 covers 14 residues. Germline assignment: CDR1 MNHEY and CDR2 SMNVEV (reference sequence). The germline V and J ends were trimmed by 1 base and 5 bases, with 11 bases remaining between them.

In the case of this clonotype: A much larger clone lies a single base off, so this may be a read error. The CDR3 does not close with the conserved phenylalanine or tryptophan, likely indicating a read error. V is TRBV3-1 and J is TRBJ2-3; 9 bases agree with TRBD2. The CDR3 sequence is 15 residues long. Germline loops: CDR1 LGHDT, CDR2 YNNKEL (reference sequence). Trimming at V came to 1 base and at J to 6 bases, leaving 5 bases not matched to a gene. The CDR3 region is CASSQVASGMDTQYS. CDR3 coding DNA: TGTGCCAGCAGCCAAGTCGCTAGCGGGATGGATACGCAGTATTCT.

The rearrangement joins TRBV18 to TRBJ1-2; D unresolved. The CDR3 consists of 15 residues. Germline V gene data show CDR1 as KGHSH and CDR2 as LQKENI. V lost 2 bases to trimming and J lost 3 bases, with 13 bases between them. For the CDR3, the DNA is TGTGCCAGCTCACCAGAGAGGGCTAGTGACTATGGCTACACCTTC. It specifies CASSPERASDYGYTF.

A few counts support this clonotype. This chain connects TRBV24-1 to TRBJ2-1; TRBD2 matches 7 bases. Trimming cost V 0 bases and J 0 bases; bases outside gene matches: 7. Germline-derived CDR1 and CDR2 are KGHDR and SFDVKD. The CDR3 consists of 18 residues. CDR3 residues: CATSDLRLGGSSYNEQFF. In DNA form, the CDR3 reads TGTGCCACCAGTGATTTGCGGCTGGGGGGGAGCTCCTACAATGAGCAGTTCTTC.

This clonotype was found a few times. This CDR3 reads CASSDGYNSPLHF. The CDR3 bases are TGCGCCAGCAGTGACGGCTATAATTCACCCCTCCACTTT. This chain joins TRBV10-1 and TRBJ1-6; D is unresolved. The CDR3 totals 13 residues. The germline V gene encodes CDR1 WNHNN and CDR2 SYGVQD (reference sequence). Trimming removed 3 bases at V and 3 bases at J, with 3 bases between.

The V and J genes are TRBV3-1 and TRBJ1-5; D gene uncertain. The length of the CDR3 is 14 residues. Germline V gene sequence: CDR1 LGHDT, CDR2 YNNKEL (reference sequence). Trimming stripped 0 bases from V and 4 bases from J, with 7 bases between. CDR3 region: CASSQDGVNQPQHF. The CDR3 nucleotides read TGTGCCAGCAGCCAAGATGGGGTGAATCAGCCCCAGCATTTT.

This clonotype was counted at least ten times. The V and J genes are TRBV7-2 and TRBJ2-7, with TRBD2 as a possible D gene (5 bases). Germline V gene lookup returns CDR1 SGHTA and CDR2 FQGNSA. The V and J ends lost 5 bases and 5 bases respectively, with 16 bases between them. The CDR3 contains 14 residues. The CDR3: CASSLDYRSNEQYF. The CDR3 nucleotides read TGTGCCAGCAGCCTAGACTATCGAAGCAACGAGCAGTACTTC. Based on the CDR3 plus reference TRBV7-2 and TRBJ2-7, the full variable domain is GAGVSQSPSNKVTEKGKDVELRCDPISGHTALYWYRQSLGQGLEFLIYFQGNSAPDKSGLPSDRFSAERTGGSVSTLTIQRTQQEDSAVYLCASSLDYRSNEQYFGPGTRLTVT.

V usage is TRBV7-3 and J usage is TRBJ2-2; D not resolved. The CDR3 runs 11 residues. Trimming shortened V by 3 bases and J by 7 bases, and 3 bases separated the two germline ends. Per germline, CDR1 SGHTA and CDR2 FQGTGA. The CDR3 loop reads CASSFGGELFF. The DNA of the CDR3 is TGTGCCAGCAGCTTTGGCGGGGAGCTGTTTTTT.

This clonotype was seen repeatedly, ten times or more. The chain has TRBV28 and TRBJ2-7, with 7 bases that match TRBD1. CDR3 size: 14 residues. Looked up from germline, CDR1 is MDHEN and CDR2 is SYDVKM. Unmatched junction bases numbered 9, after V lost 6 bases and J lost 4 bases. For the CDR3, the DNA is TGTGCCAGCAGCCTAACAGGGGCCGGATACGAGCAGTACTTC. Translating it yields CASSLTGAGYEQYF.

This clonotype has at least ten counts. The V gene is TRBV7-8, the J gene TRBJ2-1; no firm D call. With 3 bases removed from V and 4 bases from J, the gap between germline ends came to 13 bases. This CDR3 has 15 amino acids. The germline CDR1 and CDR2 sequences are SGHVS and FQNEAQ. The DNA for the CDR3 is TGTGCCAGCAGCTTTGACAATTGGGCGTACAATGAGCAGTTCTTC. Its translation: CASSFDNWAYNEQFF.

This clonotype has ten or more counts. The chain has TRBV28 and TRBJ2-1; the D is unclear. V was trimmed by 2 bases and J by 8 bases, leaving 10 bases between them. The CDR3 runs 13 residues. Looked up from germline, CDR1 is MDHEN and CDR2 is SYDVKM. Here the CDR3 reads CASSLGLRDEQFF. CDR3 sequence (DNA): TGTGCCAGCAGTTTAGGCTTGAGAGATGAGCAGTTCTTC.

This clonotype was seen at least ten times. This rearrangement joins TRBV2 to TRBJ2-5; D not resolved. Germline V gene data show CDR1 as SNHLY and CDR2 as FYNNEI. The CDR3 runs 15 residues. The germline V and J ends were trimmed by 7 bases and 5 bases, with 20 bases remaining between them. DNA for the CDR3: TGTGCCAGCAAACCGCTTCTAGGCCCCCCCGAGACCCAGTACTTC. Protein sequence: CASKPLLGPPETQYF.

The genes are TRBV5-1 and TRBJ2-2; 8 bases agree with TRBD2. CDR1 SGHRS and CDR2 YFSETQ come from the germline V gene. Trimming at V came to 3 bases and at J to 5 bases, leaving 3 bases not matched to a gene. This CDR3 has 14 amino acids. The CDR3 region has the DNA TGCGCCAGCAGCTACGGGGGGGGGACCGGGGAGCTGTTTTTT. This gives the protein CASSYGGGTGELFF. Combining the CDR3 with reference TRBV5-1 and TRBJ2-2 gives the whole variable domain KAGVTQTPRYLIKTRGQQVTLSCSPISGHRSVSWYQQTPGQGLQFLFEYFSETQRNKGNFPGRFSGRQFSNSRSEMNVSTLELGDSALYLCASSYGGGTGELFFGEGSRLTVL.

This clonotype was seen at least ten times. J is TRBJ2-5 and V is TRBV7-9; TRBD1 aligns across 8 bases. This CDR3 contains 16 residues. The germline CDR1 and CDR2 sequences are SEHNR and FQNEAQ (reference sequence). J gave up 0 bases and V 1 base, and 4 bases lay outside the gene matches. The CDR3 is CASSLGDRSHQETQYF. DNA of the CDR3: TGTGCCAGCAGCTTAGGGGACAGGAGCCACCAAGAGACCCAGTACTTC.

This clonotype was observed at least ten times. The chain combines TRBV12-3 or TRBV12-4 with TRBJ1-5; D is perhaps TRBD1 (6 bases). This CDR3 has 16 amino acids. V lost 3 bases, J lost 4 bases, and 16 bases lay in between. The CDR3 DNA sequence: TGTGCCAGCAGTTTTGGGAACAGGGTCGGGAATCAGCCCCAGCATTTT. Encoded protein: CASSFGNRVGNQPQHF.

This clonotype was seen a handful of times. This chain uses TRBV19 with TRBJ2-7; D is perhaps TRBD2 (6 bases). Germline-derived CDR1 and CDR2 are LNHDA and SQIVND (reference sequence). The CDR3 runs to 13 residues. V was cut by 10 bases and J by 2 bases, with 15 bases left in between. CDR3 protein: CATSWDFTYEQYF. The CDR3 nucleotides read TGTGCCACCTCATGGGACTTTACCTACGAGCAGTACTTC.

Many counts were recorded for this clonotype. V and J are TRBV18 and TRBJ1-2; 8 bases agree with TRBD1. The length of the CDR3 is 13 residues. V dropped 5 bases and J dropped 6; count of bases not matched to a gene: 5. Germline V gene data show CDR1 as KGHSH and CDR2 as LQKENI. The CDR3 loop is CASSADRANGYTF. The DNA for the CDR3 is TGTGCCAGCTCAGCGGACAGGGCAAATGGCTACACCTTC.

This clonotype has ten or more counts. V usage is TRBV3-1 and J usage is TRBJ2-7; D is possibly TRBD1 (6 bases). Trimming stripped 3 bases from V and 2 bases from J, with 11 bases between. This CDR3 has 14 residues. CDR1 and CDR2 from the germline V gene are LGHDT and YNNKEL (reference sequence). CDR3: CASSHAGQTYEQYF. Here the CDR3 DNA reads TGTGCCAGCAGCCATGCCGGACAGACCTACGAGCAGTACTTC.

The genes are TRBV9 and TRBJ2-3, with D unclear. The CDR3 loop spans 16 amino acids. V was trimmed by 4 bases and J by 0 bases, leaving 15 bases between them. Germline V gives CDR1 SGDLS, CDR2 YYNGEE. The CDR3 protein is CASSLNQSPSTDTQYF. The CDR3 DNA reads TGTGCCAGCAGCCTGAACCAAAGTCCTAGCACAGATACGCAGTATTTT.

This clonotype has a count of ten or more. The V and J genes are TRBV7-3 and TRBJ1-2; 7 bases agree with TRBD1. This CDR3 is 16 amino acids long. The V gene end was trimmed by 4 bases and the J gene end by 8 bases; junction bases not matched to a gene: 16. Germline V gives CDR1 SGHTA, CDR2 FQGTGA. The CDR3 sequence: CASSSLGDSRKQGYTF. The CDR3 DNA sequence: TGTGCCAGCAGCTCCCTGGGGGACAGCCGGAAGCAGGGCTACACCTTC.

Only a few counts were recorded for this clonotype. This chain uses TRBV18 with TRBJ1-5, with 7 bases matching TRBD1. The CDR3 has 15 residues. Per the germline V gene, CDR1 is KGHSH and CDR2 is LQKENI. V shed 2 bases and J 6 bases; nucleotides not matched to a gene: 7. CDR3 DNA sequence: TGTGCCAGCTCACCAATAGAGGGGGCCGGTCAGCCCCAGCATTTT. Translation gives CASSPIEGAGQPQHF.